The 21 T cell receptor beta chains given below trace back to one sample, sequenced in a study of cytomegalovirus exposure and HLA in healthy donors. The study ran its PCR with 60 Vbeta and 13 Jbeta primers. Clones were sequenced by immunoSEQ multiplex PCR, and TCRdb holds only the in-frame ones, with some missing. The table records 95,000 to 150,000 clones, 78% of them present only once. The sequenced material came from PBMCs. These receptors were obtained from a man between 35 and 55 years old in good health and CMV-seronegative.

This clone showed up just a few times. The chain links TRBV5-8 to TRBJ2-5; D might be TRBD1 (7 bases). The ends were cut back, 4 bases at V and 4 bases at J, with 17 bases in the middle. Germline-derived CDR1 and CDR2 are SGHTS and YDEGEE. The length of the CDR3 is 15 residues. The DNA for the CDR3 is TGTGCCAGCAGCAAGGAGGGGGCGCCGGGAGAGACCCAGTACTTC. Translation gives CASSKEGAPGETQYF.

This clone has just one count. The rearrangement links TRBV5-6 to TRBJ2-3, with 10 bases fitting TRBD1. CDR1 and CDR2 from the germline V gene are SGHDT and YYEEEE. Losses at the gene ends were 3 bases for V and 6 bases for J; bases not matched to a gene: 4. This CDR3 spans 14 amino acids. DNA of the CDR3: TGTGCCAGCAGCTGGGGGACAGGGGTGGATACGCAGTATTTT. This gives the protein CASSWGTGVDTQYF.

The CDR3 DNA reads as TGTGCCAGCAGCAGAGGTTCGTCGACAGATACGCAGTATTTT. Its protein is CASSRGSSTDTQYF. J is TRBJ2-3 and V is TRBV7-2; D not certain. The CDR3 totals 14 residues. Trimming shortened V by 5 bases and J by 3 bases, and 12 bases separated the two germline ends. The germline gives CDR1 SGHTA, CDR2 FQGNSA.

The chain is built from TRBV6-1 and TRBJ2-7; the D gene is possibly TRBD1 (6 bases). V dropped 4 bases and J dropped 0 bases, with 10 bases sitting between them. Per germline, CDR1 MNHNS and CDR2 SASEGT. The CDR3 consists of 14 residues. The CDR3 protein is CASSGRGFSYEQYF. The CDR3 nucleotides read TGTGCCAGCAGTGGCAGGGGCTTCTCCTACGAGCAGTACTTC.

V is TRBV4-2 and J is TRBJ2-5, with D perhaps matching TRBD1 (7 bases). The CDR3 totals 15 residues. V was clipped by 4 bases and J by 4 bases, with 16 bases between them. Germline lookup yields CDR1 LGHNA and CDR2 YNFKEQ. The CDR3: CASSLSAGQIETQYF. For the CDR3, the DNA is TGTGCCAGCAGCCTAAGTGCGGGACAGATAGAGACCCAGTACTTC.

This CDR3 is CAAQSGGATNEKLFF. The CDR3 region has the DNA TGTGCCGCACAAAGCGGGGGCGCAACTAATGAAAAACTGTTTTTT. The chain combines TRBV19 with TRBJ1-4, with D maybe TRBD1 (6 bases). V lost 11 bases and J lost 0, with 16 bases in between. The CDR3 has 15 amino acids. The germline V gene encodes CDR1 LNHDA and CDR2 SQIVND (reference sequence).

This clone occurred a few times. The J gene is TRBJ2-5, the V gene TRBV4-2; D call uncertain. V was pared by 0 bases and J by 7 bases, with 15 bases between. CDR1 and CDR2 (germline): LGHNA, YNFKEQ. This CDR3 comprises 15 residues. Written as DNA, the CDR3 is TGTGCCAGCAGCCAAGATACCAAGGCCGCAGGGACCCAGTACTTC. Translating gives CASSQDTKAAGTQYF.

This clone was counted a single time. The rearrangement joins TRBV6-5 to TRBJ1-6; no reliable D call. Trimming cost V 8 bases and J 6 bases, with 11 bases left between them. CDR1 and CDR2 from the germline V gene are MNHEY and SVGAGI. This CDR3 spans 13 amino acids. The CDR3 here is CASLLGPNSPLHF. DNA of the CDR3: TGTGCCAGCTTACTTGGGCCTAATTCACCCCTCCACTTT.

The chain joins TRBV11-2 to TRBJ1-6, with 8 bases matching TRBD1. This CDR3 contains 15 residues. The germline gives CDR1 SGHAT, CDR2 FQNNGV. V dropped 11 bases and J dropped 6; count of bases not matched to a gene: 12. The CDR3 spells CASRGTGLTNSPLHF. The CDR3 DNA sequence: TGTGCCTCTAGGGGGACAGGCCTGACTAATTCACCCCTCCACTTT.

The gene calls are TRBV4-1 and TRBJ2-3; TRBD2 matches 8 bases. V lost 1 base, J lost 6 bases, and 9 bases stayed unmatched. The CDR3 totals 16 residues. Germline V gene lookup returns CDR1 MGHRA and CDR2 YSYEKL. The CDR3 sequence is CASSQGGGWVPDTQYF. The CDR3 DNA reads TGCGCCAGCAGCCAAGGCGGGGGGTGGGTTCCGGATACGCAGTATTTT.

The chain recombines TRBV11-2 with TRBJ1-4, with D unresolved. This CDR3 contains 15 residues. The V gene's germline CDR1 is SGHAT and CDR2 FQNNGV. V dropped 3 bases and J dropped 4 bases, with 12 bases sitting between them. The CDR3 loop reads CASSFGRSFNEKLFF. CDR3 sequence (DNA): TGTGCCAGCAGCTTTGGGAGGAGTTTTAATGAAAAACTGTTTTTT.

This chain joins TRBV4-3 and TRBJ2-3; perhaps TRBD2 as D (6 bases). The V end lost 0 bases, the J end lost 2 bases, and 18 bases lay between the germline ends. This CDR3 region has 18 residues. Germline V gives CDR1 LGHNA, CDR2 YSLEER. Here the CDR3 reads CASSQEFSGTASTDTQYF. The CDR3 nucleotides are TGCGCCAGCAGCCAAGAGTTTTCGGGGACTGCTTCCACAGATACGCAGTATTTT.

This chain uses TRBV19 with TRBJ1-6; 8 nucleotides align to TRBD1. CDR1 LNHDA and CDR2 SQIVND come from the germline V gene (reference sequence). The CDR3 covers 14 residues. With V trimmed by 9 bases and J by 13 bases, 14 bases remained unmatched. CDR3 loop: CASKAQGAPGPLHF. The CDR3 nucleotides are TGTGCCAGCAAAGCCCAGGGGGCGCCGGGTCCCCTCCACTTT.

The table lists this clone with a few counts. The rearrangement uses TRBV19 and TRBJ1-1; D is unresolved. V lost 7 bases, J lost 1 base, and 16 bases lay in between. The CDR3 runs 15 residues. Germline V CDR1 and CDR2: LNHDA, SQIVND (reference sequence). CDR3 bases: TGTGCCAGTAACACCGCCACAGCTTCGAACACTGAAGCTTTCTTT. Translation gives CASNTATASNTEAFF.

The J gene is TRBJ1-6, the V gene TRBV30; TRBD1 matches at 7 bases. The junction had 6 bases not matched to a gene; V was cut back by 0 bases and J by 7 bases. Per the germline V gene, CDR1 is GTSNPN and CDR2 is SVGIG (reference sequence). This CDR3 is 15 amino acids long. The CDR3 DNA follows: TGTGCCTGGAGTGTACTTGGGACAGCAAATTCACCCCTCCACTTT. Translation: CAWSVLGTANSPLHF.

CDR3 amino acids: CASSLSGEVQYF. In DNA, the CDR3 is TGTGCCAGCAGCTTATCCGGGGAAGTGCAGTATTTT. The chain links TRBV7-2 to TRBJ2-3; D possibly corresponds to TRBD2 (5 bases). V was shortened by 2 bases and J by 11 bases, with 11 bases between the two germline ends. The CDR3 runs 12 residues. Per the germline V gene, CDR1 is SGHTA and CDR2 is FQGNSA.

The CDR3: CASSPSRGGSYEQYF. The CDR3 nucleotides read TGTGCCAGCAGCCCATCCCGCGGCGGTTCCTACGAGCAGTACTTC. The genes are TRBV9 and TRBJ2-7, with D uncertain. The V end was cut by 4 bases, the J end by 1 base, with 15 bases between. Germline values: CDR1 SGDLS, CDR2 YYNGEE. This CDR3 spans 15 amino acids.

The chain joins TRBV29-1 to TRBJ2-7; 9 bases agree with TRBD2. Germline V lookup: CDR1 SQVTM, CDR2 ANQGSEA. V was clipped by 7 bases and J by 3 bases; unmatched bases: 7. The length of the CDR3 is 13 residues. Written as DNA, the CDR3 is TGCAGCGCGGCGGGGGGGGTGTTCTACGAGCAGTACTTC. Protein: CSAAGGVFYEQYF.

V is TRBV14 and J is TRBJ2-2; D remains unclear. The V end was cut by 11 bases, the J end by 4 bases, with 20 bases between. CDR1 SGHDN and CDR2 FVKESK come from the germline V gene. The CDR3 has 15 amino acids. The CDR3 spells CASPPNGRITGELFF. For the CDR3, the DNA is TGTGCCTCCCCCCCGAATGGGCGAATCACCGGGGAGCTGTTTTTT.

This clone showed up just a few times. The chain combines TRBV11-2 with TRBJ1-6, with D possibly being TRBD1 (6 bases). Trimming shortened V by 1 base and J by 9 bases, and 16 bases separated the two germline ends. This CDR3 contains 16 residues. The germline gives CDR1 SGHAT, CDR2 FQNNGV. The CDR3 sequence: CASSLVFSTGTSPLHF. The CDR3 DNA sequence: TGTGCCAGCAGCTTAGTTTTCTCCACAGGGACTTCACCCCTCCACTTT.

Details on this clone: Germline and junction disagree at one end, which may indicate a read error. The same CDR3 arises from other DNA sequences in this sample as well. The rearrangement links TRBV7-9 to TRBJ1-6, with D possibly matching TRBD1 (6 bases). Germline lookup yields CDR1 SEHNR and CDR2 FQNEAQ (reference sequence). This CDR3 has 15 amino acids. In DNA form, the CDR3 reads TGCGCCAGCAGCTTAGCCAGGGGCGTTAATTCACCCCTCCACTTT. Encoded protein: CASSLARGVNSPLHF.